Given below is one T cell receptor beta chain in context. Antigen: not known. MiXCR, applied by TCRdb to the RT-PCR reads, yields one record per CDR3 protein. The sample contains roughly 160,000 distinct CDR3 sequences, around 10% of which appear only once. This sample is part of a study of response to subunit inactivated influenza vaccine. Study-wide results and caveats: Each seasonal flu vaccination may recruit only limited new T cells, authors suggested.

This sequence was found in a man aged 50 to 69 who received an inactivated influenza vaccine. The material was CD8+ T cells sorted from PBMCs, obtained roughly 24 months after vaccination.

This CDR3 is CASSYLRDRGPDTQYF. The CDR3 nucleotides read TGTGCCAGCAGTTATCTCCGGGACAGGGGCCCAGATACGCAGTATTTT. The chain recombines TRBV27 with TRBJ2-3, with TRBD1 matching 10 bases. The germline CDR1 and CDR2 sequences are MNHEY and SMNVEV (reference sequence). This CDR3 spans 16 amino acids. V shed 4 bases, J shed 4 bases, and the junction held 8 bases outside the gene matches.